This T cell receptor beta chain stems from a study of blood T cell repertoires in COVID-19. Study details: Acute-phase and convalescent COVID-19 samples originated in the United States, Italy and Spain. Nucleic acid was either cDNA or gDNA, and it came from T cells, B-cell-depleted T cells, or PBMCs.

Trimming pared 3 bases from V and 2 bases from J, leaving 8 bases between. CDR3 length: 13 residues. Germline CDR1 and CDR2: SGHVS and FNYEAQ. The authors' processing: Nucleated cell counts were estimated from reference gene primer amplification. Profiled with immunoSEQ multiplex PCR; TCRdb holds only in-frame clones, not every one. V, J and clone size were drawn from that table, and D and trimming were deduced from the DNA. The sample lists more than 75,000 clones; roughly nine tenths were seen once. Seattle patient enrollment occurred during active infection, with longitudinal follow-up thereafter. The sample comprised peripheral blood. The TCR originated in a man aged 45 to 65 with COVID-19, enrolled during active disease. J is TRBJ2-7 and V is TRBV7-6; D is perhaps TRBD1 (5 bases). CDR3 in DNA: TGTGCCAGCAGCTTCGGACACCCCTACGAGCAGTACTTC. Amino acids: CASSFGHPYEQYF.